The next 6 T cell receptor beta chains were all read from a single sample in a study of blood T cell repertoires in COVID-19. The data were produced by immunoSEQ multiplex PCR, yet TCRdb's version contains in-frame clones alone and is incomplete. The sample holds over 110,000 clones, roughly 82% seen once. Specimen: peripheral blood. The receptors come from a man older than 75 with acute or convalescent COVID-19.

This clone turned up a few times. This chain connects TRBV28 to TRBJ1-6, with D perhaps TRBD1 (5 bases). CDR3 length equals 14 residues. Germline V lookup: CDR1 MDHEN, CDR2 SYDVKM. V lost 3 bases and J lost 9, with 12 bases in between. The CDR3: CASSLVRDVSPLHF. CDR3 nucleotide sequence: TGTGCCAGCAGTTTGGTCAGGGATGTTTCACCCCTCCACTTT. The entire variable domain, with the rest obtained from reference TRBV28 and TRBJ1-6, is as follows: DVKVTQSSRYLVKRTGEKVFLECVQDMDHENMFWYRQDPGLGLRLIYFSYDVKMKEKGDIPEGYSVSREKKERFSLILESASTNQTSMYLCASSLVRDVSPLHFGNGTRLTVT.

The chain joins TRBV5-4 to TRBJ2-3; TRBD2 aligns across 9 bases. Germline values: CDR1 SGHNT, CDR2 YYREEE (reference sequence). This CDR3 is 18 amino acids long. With V trimmed by 3 bases and J by 1 base, 12 bases remained unmatched. This chain's CDR3 is CASSSLRLAGRGTDTQYF. Here the CDR3 DNA reads TGTGCCAGCAGCTCCCTACGGCTAGCGGGGCGGGGCACAGATACGCAGTATTTT. Full variable domain (missing parts from reference TRBV5-4 and TRBJ2-3): ETGVTQSPTHLIKTRGQQVTLRCSSQSGHNTVSWYQQALGQGPQFIFQYYREEENGRGNFPPRFSGLQFPNYSSELNVNALELDDSALYLCASSSLRLAGRGTDTQYFGPGTRLTVL.

The sample holds a few counts of this clone. The chain combines TRBV11-3 with TRBJ2-2; TRBD2 agrees at 8 bases. V was clipped by 5 bases and J by 7 bases; unmatched bases: 12. Germline V CDR1 and CDR2: SGHNT, YENEEA. The CDR3 length is 16 residues. The CDR3: CASSLGGTRSVGELFF. Written as DNA, the CDR3 is TGTGCCAGCAGCCTAGGTGGGACTAGAAGTGTCGGGGAGCTGTTTTTT.

The chain couples TRBV12-3 or TRBV12-4 to TRBJ1-5, with a tentative D call TRBD1 (5 bases). This CDR3 spans 13 amino acids. Deletions cut 6 bases from V and 5 bases from J, with 11 bases between. CDR3 nucleotides: TGTGCCAGCAGCCAACAGGTTGATCAGCCCCAGCATTTT. Protein product: CASSQQVDQPQHF.

V is TRBV21-1 and J is TRBJ1-5; TRBD1 is the table's D call and was not checked against the DNA. TRBV21-1 is tagged as a pseudogene. The CDR3 contains 15 residues. CDR3 in amino acids: CASRTGTGIGQPQHF. The CDR3 DNA sequence: TGTGCCAGCAGGACGGGGACAGGGATAGGTCAGCCCCAGCATTTT.

The sample holds a few counts of this clone. The rearrangement links TRBV28 to TRBJ1-4, with 10 bases lining up with TRBD1. CDR1 is MDHEN and CDR2 is SYDVKM in the germline V gene. V shed 4 bases, J shed 10 bases, and the junction held 9 bases outside the gene matches. The CDR3 spans 15 residues. CDR3 coding DNA: TGTGCCAGCAGTTCACCCCCGGGACAGGGGTTAAAACTGTTTTTT. This sequence encodes CASSSPPGQGLKLFF. Full variable domain (rest looked up from reference TRBV28 and TRBJ1-4): DVKVTQSSRYLVKRTGEKVFLECVQDMDHENMFWYRQDPGLGLRLIYFSYDVKMKEKGDIPEGYSVSREKKERFSLILESASTNQTSMYLCASSSPPGQGLKLFFGSGTQLSVL.